Below are 21 T cell receptor beta chains sequenced from a single sample in a study of shared clonotypes between healthy human individuals. Libraries were prepared by immunoSEQ multiplex PCR; TCRdb keeps only in-frame clonotypes and omits some of them. Of about 1.9 million clones listed, just over 90% are singletons. Naivety among CD8 cells was defined by CD45RO negativity and positive CCR7 selection, thereby excluding terminally differentiated effector memory CD45RA+ cells. Sample: naive CD8+ T cells from PBMCs. The receptors shown here come from a young man in good health. Some clones in this sample may be carry-over from other donors' samples.

V and J are TRBV6-5 and TRBJ2-7; tentatively, D is TRBD1 (8 bases). V was clipped by 4 bases and J by 4 bases, with 20 bases between them. CDR1 MNHEY and CDR2 SVGAGI come from the germline V gene. The CDR3 is 16 residues long. This CDR3 reads CASSFPGGGGLYEQYF. CDR3 DNA: TGTGCCAGCAGTTTCCCAGGGGGCGGGGGACTGTACGAGCAGTACTTC.

The chain employs TRBV29-1 and TRBJ2-7, with D possibly matching TRBD1 (5 bases). With 4 bases removed from V and 5 bases from J, the gap between germline ends came to 9 bases. CDR1 is SQVTM and CDR2 is ANQGSEA in the germline V gene. This CDR3 comprises 11 residues. In DNA, the CDR3 is TGCAGCGTTGCAGGGTCGGACGAGCAGTACTTC. Its protein product is CSVAGSDEQYF.

About this clone itself: The sample carries other DNA sequences with the same CDR3. The chain joins TRBV5-1 to TRBJ2-1; D unclear. This CDR3 comprises 12 residues. The V gene lost 1 base and the J gene lost 7 bases, with 6 bases spanning the gap. Germline lookup yields CDR1 SGHRS and CDR2 YFSETQ. The CDR3 loop reads CASSLTGNEQFF. Here the CDR3 DNA reads TGCGCCAGCAGCTTGACTGGTAATGAGCAGTTCTTC.

This clone appeared once. The chain recombines TRBV10-3 with TRBJ1-5, with D uncertain. Trimming pared 7 bases from V and 0 bases from J, leaving 7 bases between. From germline, CDR1 is ENHRY and CDR2 SYGVKD. The CDR3 loop spans 13 amino acids. This CDR3 reads CAIKIYSNQPQHF. CDR3 DNA: TGTGCCATCAAAATCTATAGCAATCAGCCCCAGCATTTT.

The genes are TRBV21-1 and TRBJ2-1; no check of the table's D call, TRBD2, against the DNA was made. TRBV21-1 is listed as a pseudogene. The CDR3 covers 16 residues. CDR3 nucleotide sequence: TGTGCCAGCAGCAAAGCGCTTCCAGCGGGGGACAATGAGCAGTTCTTC. It is translated as CASSKALPAGDNEQFF.

This clone was seen only once. The chain couples TRBV10-1 to TRBJ2-2, with a tentative D call TRBD2 (5 bases). Germline V gene data show CDR1 as WNHNN and CDR2 as SYGVQD (reference sequence). This CDR3 comprises 14 residues. Between the trimmed V and J ends, which lost 4 bases and 4 bases, there was a span of 10 bases. For the CDR3, the DNA is TGCGCCAGCAGTGTCGGGATGGCCACCGGGGAGCTGTTTTTT. The encoded protein is CASSVGMATGELFF.

The J gene is TRBJ2-7, the V gene TRBV7-9; 14 bases fit TRBD2. CDR3 length: 17 residues. J was trimmed by 1 base and V by 4 bases; bases with no gene match: 6. From germline, CDR1 is SEHNR and CDR2 FQNEAQ (reference sequence). The CDR3 spells CASSSGTSGRASYEQYF. The CDR3 coding sequence is TGTGCCAGCAGCTCGGGGACTAGCGGGAGAGCTTCCTACGAGCAGTACTTC.

This chain joins TRBV7-2 and TRBJ2-7; D unclear. From germline, CDR1 is SGHTA and CDR2 FQGNSA. V lost 4 bases and J 4 bases, leaving 11 bases between the germline ends. This CDR3 has 13 residues. The CDR3: CASSSNEFYEQYF. The CDR3 nucleotides are TGTGCCAGCAGCTCCAACGAATTTTACGAGCAGTACTTC.

As for this clone: Distinct nucleotide sequences in the sample also encode this CDR3. This chain joins TRBV7-9 and TRBJ2-7; 10 bases line up with TRBD2. Germline V lookup: CDR1 SEHNR, CDR2 FQNEAQ (reference sequence). The J segment lost 2 bases and the V segment lost 5 bases, leaving 6 bases of the junction unmatched. This CDR3 spans 15 amino acids. The DNA of the CDR3 is TGTGCCAGCAGCCCCAGGACTAGCGGAACCTACGAGCAGTACTTC. Protein: CASSPRTSGTYEQYF.

V is TRBV27 and J is TRBJ2-3; D gene unclear. CDR3 length equals 13 residues. Germline-derived CDR1 and CDR2 are MNHEY and SMNVEV (reference sequence). Trimming took off 6 bases at V and 2 bases at J, with 9 bases between the two ends. CDR3 nucleotides: TGTGCCAGCAGGGATCTTATCACAGATACGCAGTATTTT. Amino acid sequence: CASRDLITDTQYF.

The genes are TRBV6-5 and TRBJ2-5, with TRBD2 matching 9 bases. V dropped 2 bases and J dropped 4; count of bases not matched to a gene: 5. The CDR3 totals 15 residues. Germline lookup yields CDR1 MNHEY and CDR2 SVGAGI. The CDR3 DNA is TGTGCCAGCAGTTACCCGGGACTAGCTTCAGAGACCCAGTACTTC. Its protein is CASSYPGLASETQYF.

This clone was detected only once. The genes are TRBV28 and TRBJ1-2; a possible D gene is TRBD1 (6 bases). The CDR3 covers 14 residues. V lost 3 bases and J lost 8, with 16 bases in between. CDR1 MDHEN and CDR2 SYDVKM come from the germline V gene. The DNA for the CDR3 is TGTGCCAGCAGTTTTGCCAGGGGATACGCGGGCTACACCTTC. It is translated as CASSFARGYAGYTF.

This clone was seen a single time. The rearrangement joins TRBV30 to TRBJ1-2; D is unresolved. The CDR3 sequence is 15 residues long. V was pared by 4 bases and J by 0 bases, with 15 bases between. The germline V gene encodes CDR1 GTSNPN and CDR2 SVGIG (reference sequence). CDR3 DNA sequence: TGTGCCTGGAATCCTGACACACCAGCTAACTATGGCTACACCTTC. The encoded protein is CAWNPDTPANYGYTF. The full variable domain, with the rest looked up from reference TRBV30 and TRBJ1-2, is SQTIHQWPATLVQPVGSPLSLECTVEGTSNPNLYWYRQAAGRGLQLLFYSVGIGQISSEVPQNLSASRPQDRQFILSSKKLLLSDSGFYLCAWNPDTPANYGYTFGSGTRLTVV.

The count of this clone is one. This chain connects TRBV7-1 to TRBJ2-6; TRBD1 aligns across 11 bases. TRBV7-1 falls under the ORF class, with uncertain function. The ends lost 3 bases at V and 2 bases at J; junction bases unmatched: 24. This CDR3 is built from 24 residues. Here the CDR3 reads CASSSRDVGTGGTPAVAGANVLTF. CDR3 DNA: TGTGCCAGCAGCTCCCGGGACGTCGGGACAGGGGGGACCCCTGCGGTGGCTGGGGCCAACGTCCTGACTTTC.

Here the CDR3 DNA reads TGTGCCAGCAGTTACTCCCAACTAGCGGCCCACAATGAGCAGTTCTTC. It specifies CASSYSQLAAHNEQFF. This chain connects TRBV6-6 to TRBJ2-1, with TRBD2 matching over 8 bases. Germline CDR1 reads MNHNY; CDR2 reads SVGAGI (reference sequence). Unmatched junction bases numbered 6, after V lost 0 bases and J lost 5 bases. This CDR3 spans 16 amino acids.

The rearrangement uses TRBV5-1 and TRBJ2-3, with 14 bases aligning to TRBD2. Trimming took 4 bases from V and 3 from J; bases not matched to a gene: 7. Germline lookup yields CDR1 SGHRS and CDR2 YFSETQ. The CDR3 totals 17 residues. CDR3 sequence: CASSTGLAGVVTDTQYF. CDR3 in DNA: TGCGCCAGCAGCACGGGACTAGCGGGAGTGGTTACAGATACGCAGTATTTT.

This clone turned up a few times. Other DNA sequences in the same sample also yield this CDR3. The chain is built from TRBV19 and TRBJ1-4; D is undetermined. The germline gives CDR1 LNHDA, CDR2 SQIVND (reference sequence). The CDR3 spans 15 residues. Trimming removed 4 bases at V and 0 bases at J, with 9 bases between. The CDR3 spells CASSSRHATNEKLFF. CDR3 sequence (DNA): TGTGCCAGTAGTAGCCGACATGCAACTAATGAAAAACTGTTTTTT.

The chain couples TRBV11-2 to TRBJ2-7; 11 bases are a match to TRBD1. This CDR3 has 15 amino acids. CDR1 is SGHAT, CDR2 FQNNGV, per germline. The junction had 9 bases not matched to a gene; V was cut back by 5 bases and J by 6 bases. CDR3 region: CASSPPGQGESEQYF. The CDR3 DNA follows: TGTGCCAGCAGCCCGCCGGGACAGGGGGAATCCGAGCAGTACTTC.

This clone showed up just once. The same CDR3 arises from other DNA sequences in this sample as well. The CDR3 is CASSLTSGVEQYF. CDR3 bases: TGTGCCAGCAGCCTGACTAGCGGGGTCGAGCAGTACTTC. The chain joins TRBV7-3 to TRBJ2-7; TRBD2 aligns across 11 bases. V shed 5 bases, J shed 6 bases, and the junction held 3 bases outside the gene matches. The germline CDR1 and CDR2 sequences are SGHTA and FQGTGA. This CDR3 is built from 13 residues. The full variable domain, its missing parts supplied by reference TRBV7-3 and TRBJ2-7, is GAGVSQTPSNKVTEKGKYVELRCDPISGHTALYWYRQSLGQGPEFLIYFQGTGAADDSGLPNDRFFAVRPEGSVSTLKIQRTERGDSAVYLCASSLTSGVEQYFGPGTRLTVT.

This chain uses TRBV5-1 with TRBJ2-1; 13 bases map to TRBD2. Trimming at V came to 3 bases and at J to 5 bases, leaving 8 bases not matched to a gene. Germline assignment: CDR1 SGHRS and CDR2 YFSETQ. CDR3 length: 17 amino acids. CDR3 region: CASSWGTSGISDNEQFF. The CDR3 DNA reads TGCGCCAGCAGCTGGGGGACTAGCGGGATTTCCGACAATGAGCAGTTCTTC.

The chain uses TRBV14 and TRBJ2-5, with D maybe TRBD1 (6 bases). Germline V gives CDR1 SGHDN, CDR2 FVKESK. The CDR3 runs to 17 residues. V shed 0 bases and J shed 1 base, with 15 bases lying between them. CDR3 sequence (DNA): TGTGCCAGCAGCCAAGATAACAGGGACAACTTCCAAGAGACCCAGTACTTC. Translation: CASSQDNRDNFQETQYF.